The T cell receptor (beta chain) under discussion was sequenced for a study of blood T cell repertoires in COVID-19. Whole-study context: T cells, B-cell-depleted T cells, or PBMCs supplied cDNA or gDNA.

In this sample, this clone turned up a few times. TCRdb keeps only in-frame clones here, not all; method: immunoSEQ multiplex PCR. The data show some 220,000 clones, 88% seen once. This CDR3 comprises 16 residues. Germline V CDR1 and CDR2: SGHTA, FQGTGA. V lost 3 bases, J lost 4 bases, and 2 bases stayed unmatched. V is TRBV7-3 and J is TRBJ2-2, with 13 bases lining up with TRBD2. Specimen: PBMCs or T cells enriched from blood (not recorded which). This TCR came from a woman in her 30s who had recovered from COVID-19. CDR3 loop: CASSLGLAGSTGELFF. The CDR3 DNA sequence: TGTGCCAGCAGCTTGGGACTAGCGGGGTCCACCGGGGAGCTGTTTTTT.